The rows below give T cell receptor beta chains drawn from one sample of a study of cytomegalovirus exposure and HLA in healthy donors. TCRdb keeps only in-frame clones here, not all; method: immunoSEQ multiplex PCR. This table holds about 190,000 clones, 77% found once. Sequencing was performed on PBMCs. The receptors stem from a woman in her 30s in good health and CMV-seropositive. The CDR3 runs from the conserved cysteine through the conserved F or W. Fields, in order: V gene, clone size, CDR3 length, J gene, D gene, CDR3 protein, CDR3 DNA. A D gene is named only where the DNA matches it firmly. Part of the rows lack a size; the others show once, few, many or a class for expanded clones.

TRBV2	few	12	TRBJ2-1	.	CASTEGFLGQFF	TGTGCCAGCACCGAGGGATTTTTAGGGCAGTTCTTC
TRBV16	.	13	TRBJ1-1	.	CASSQVRGLPAFF	TGTGCCAGCAGCCAAGTTCGGGGATTACCAGCTTTCTTT
TRBV29-1	.	15	TRBJ2-3	TRBD1	CSVATGGEVRDTQYF	TGCAGCGTGGCGACAGGGGGCGAGGTTCGGGATACGCAGTATTTT
TRBV27	.	16	TRBJ2-5	TRBD2	CASRGASGSELETQYF	TGTGCCAGCAGGGGGGCTAGCGGGAGTGAGCTCGAGACCCAGTACTTC
TRBV29-1	.	15	TRBJ2-2	.	CSVVLAGGVTGELFF	TGCAGCGTTGTACTAGCCGGAGGGGTTACCGGGGAGCTGTTTTTT
TRBV29-1	once	12	TRBJ2-5	.	CSVSGGAETQYF	TGCAGCGTTAGCGGAGGGGCAGAGACCCAGTACTTC
TRBV2	.	16	TRBJ2-2	TRBD1	CASSGRDRASAGELFF	TGTGCCAGCAGTGGCCGGGACAGGGCATCCGCCGGGGAGCTGTTTTTT
TRBV30	.	17	TRBJ1-1	TRBD1	CAWREHGTGSMNTEAFF	TGTGCCTGGAGGGAACACGGGACAGGGAGCATGAACACTGAAGCTTTCTTT
TRBV28	.	11	TRBJ1-2	.	CASGREEGYTF	TGTGCCAGCGGCAGGGAGGAAGGCTACACCTTC
TRBV5-3	.	13	TRBJ1-1	TRBD1	CARSGPRGNEAFF	TGTGCCAGAAGCGGACCCAGGGGGAATGAAGCTTTCTTT
TRBV2	once	14	TRBJ1-2	.	CASSEADITTGYTF	TGTGCCAGCAGTGAAGCCGACATCACCACGGGCTACACCTTC
TRBV18	.	14	TRBJ1-2	.	CASSPDGGKYGYTF	TGTGCCAGCTCACCAGACGGGGGAAAGTATGGCTACACCTTC
TRBV27	.	12	TRBJ2-7	.	CASRGGNYEQYF	TGTGCCAGCAGAGGGGGAAACTACGAGCAGTACTTC
TRBV7-6	.	16	TRBJ2-7	TRBD1	CASSLVAGGVYYEQYF	TGTGCCAGCAGCTTAGTGGCAGGGGGCGTCTACTACGAGCAGTACTTC
TRBV27	.	14	TRBJ1-1	.	CASSSRGIDTEAFF	TGTGCCAGCAGTTCTAGGGGAATCGACACTGAAGCTTTCTTT
TRBV28	once	14	TRBJ2-7	.	CASSPGTKPYEQYF	TGTGCCAGCAGCCCCGGGACAAAACCCTACGAGCAGTACTTC
TRBV2	.	14	TRBJ1-1	.	CASIRQVSDTEAFF	TGTGCCAGCATCAGACAGGTCTCGGACACTGAAGCTTTCTTT
TRBV9	.	15	TRBJ2-5	.	CASSLGRGLQKTQYF	TGTGCCAGCAGCCTTGGGAGGGGGTTGCAGAAGACCCAGTACTTC
TRBV2	.	15	TRBJ1-5	.	CASSAGGFETQPQHF	TGTGCCAGCAGTGCCGGGGGGTTTGAGACCCAGCCCCAGCATTTT
TRBV7-2	.	16	TRBJ1-3	TRBD1	CASSSRQGIGRNTIYF	TGTGCCAGCAGCTCCCGACAGGGGATAGGTAGAAACACCATATATTTT
TRBV10-3	.	14	TRBJ2-7	TRBD2	CAISETSEAYEQYF	TGTGCCATCAGTGAGACTAGCGAGGCCTACGAGCAGTACTTC
TRBV4-2	.	16	TRBJ2-3	TRBD2	CASSQETSGGADTQYF	TGTGCCAGCAGCCAAGAAACTAGCGGGGGCGCAGATACGCAGTATTTT
TRBV7-8	.	15	TRBJ1-1	.	CASSLPSRKNTEAFF	TGTGCCAGCAGCTTGCCGAGCAGGAAGAACACTGAAGCTTTCTTT
TRBV28	once	15	TRBJ1-2	.	CASTPRDTSFYGYTF	TGTGCCAGCACTCCCCGGGACACCTCTTTCTATGGCTACACCTTC
TRBV6-5	.	15	TRBJ2-3	TRBD1	CASSYGGQASRTQYF	TGTGCCAGCAGTTACGGAGGACAGGCATCAAGGACGCAGTATTTT
TRBV5-4	.	16	TRBJ2-3	TRBD2	CATGYRTMGGTDTQYF	TGTGCCACCGGGTATCGGACCATGGGAGGGACAGATACGCAGTATTTT
TRBV6-6	few	14	TRBJ1-2	.	CASSSQGYGYGYTF	TGTGCCAGCAGCTCACAGGGTTACGGCTATGGCTACACCTTC
TRBV2	.	15	TRBJ2-1	.	CASRPSGTSYNEQFF	TGTGCCAGCAGGCCCAGCGGAACCTCCTACAATGAGCAGTTCTTC
TRBV6-6	many	16	TRBJ2-7	.	CASRTPPTRRPYEQYF	TGTGCCAGCAGAACACCCCCCACGCGGCGACCCTACGAGCAGTACTTC
TRBV5-4	.	11	TRBJ2-1	.	CASSHYNEQFF	TGTGCCAGCAGCCACTACAATGAGCAGTTCTTC